This is a list of T cell receptor beta chains from one sample in a study of blood T cells in healthy people across ages. A single record per CDR3 protein comes from TCRdb applying MiXCR to the 5' RACE reads. The sample holds roughly 900,000 distinct CDR3 sequences; 29% are singletons and the top ten take 15% to 20%. Specimen: blood. The source is a woman of 80 years or more in good health. The CDR3 runs from the conserved cysteine through the conserved F or W. The D gene is left open where the match is weak. Not every row has a clone size; where given, it reads once, few, many or a size class.

-	14	TRBV25-1	few	TRBJ1-2	CAGSDTVTYYGYTF	TGTGCCGGCAGTGATACTGTGACGTACTATGGCTACACCTTC
-	16	TRBV7-2	few	TRBJ1-2	CASSLGGVQGVYGYTF	TGTGCCAGCAGCTTAGGGGGAGTTCAAGGGGTCTATGGCTACACCTTC
TRBD2	16	TRBV7-2	many	TRBJ2-1	CASSLTSGGYRNEQFF	TGTGCCAGCAGCTTAACTAGCGGGGGGTACCGTAATGAGCAGTTCTTC
-	17	TRBV3-1	-	TRBJ1-5	CASSQDYGTASNQPQHF	TGTGCCAGCAGCCAAGATTACGGGACCGCTAGCAATCAGCCCCAGCATTTT
-	15	TRBV7-2	many	TRBJ2-4	CASSLAGGAKNIQYF	TGTGCCAGCAGCTTAGCAGGAGGCGCCAAAAACATTCAGTACTTC
-	15	TRBV9	few	TRBJ1-2	CASSVAAAQFYGYTF	TGTGCCAGCAGCGTAGCGGCAGCTCAATTCTATGGCTACACCTTC
-	14	TRBV12-3/TRBV12-4	many	TRBJ1-4	CASSLSSLREKLFF	TGTGCCAGCAGTTTGTCATCGCTGCGGGAAAAACTGTTTTTT
-	12	TRBV20-1	many	TRBJ2-1	CSARGRGNEQFF	TGCAGTGCCAGGGGGAGGGGCAATGAGCAGTTCTTC
TRBD1	16	TRBV7-9	-	TRBJ1-1	CASAPSAGQGNTEAFF	TGTGCCAGCGCCCCCTCAGCCGGACAGGGGAACACTGAAGCTTTCTTT
-	16	TRBV21-1	-	TRBJ1-5	CASSKDDTGGNQPQHF	TGTGCCAGCAGCAAAGATGATACGGGGGGCAATCAGCCCCAGCATTTT
-	13	TRBV30	few	TRBJ2-5	CAWAEGEQETQYF	TGTGCCTGGGCAGAGGGGGAACAAGAGACCCAGTACTTC
-	21	TRBV11-2	-	TRBJ1-5	CASSLGAARGNQPQHFGDGHF	-
-	16	TRBV6-1	few	TRBJ1-2	CASSFLPGASNYGYTF	TGTGCCAGCAGTTTCCTCCCCGGGGCTTCGAACTATGGCTACACCTTC
-	15	TRBV9	many	TRBJ2-3	CASSPRDSPISTQYF	TGTGCCAGCAGCCCACGGGACTCCCCCATATCTACGCAGTATTTT
-	14	TRBV12-3/TRBV12-4	few	TRBJ2-5	CASSWVAARETQYF	TGTGCCAGCAGTTGGGTGGCGGCCAGGGAGACCCAGTACTTC
-	13	TRBV7-9	-	TRBJ2-7	CASSLGGWDEQYF	TGTGCCAGCAGCTTAGGGGGGTGGGATGAGCAGTACTTC
TRBD1	13	TRBV29-1	few	TRBJ1-1	CSVVQGANTEAFF	TGCAGCGTCGTACAGGGGGCGAACACTGAAGCTTTCTTT
TRBD1	11	TRBV12-3/TRBV12-4	-	TRBJ2-1	CASSQDRVQFF	TGTGCCAGCAGCCAGGACAGGGTCCAGTTCTTC
-	16	TRBV20-1	few	TRBJ2-3	CSAGDWGAPDTDTQYF	TGCAGTGCTGGAGATTGGGGGGCCCCCGACACAGATACGCAGTATTTT
-	13	TRBV2	many	TRBJ2-7	CATSDSGSGEQYF	TGTGCCACTTCGGACTCAGGCTCGGGAGAGCAGTACTTC
-	13	TRBV20-1	many	TRBJ2-5	CSAPYPIQETQYF	TGCAGTGCTCCCTACCCGATCCAAGAGACCCAGTACTTC
TRBD1	14	TRBV7-2	-	TRBJ1-3	CASSSGTAGNTIYF	TGTGCCAGCAGCTCCGGGACAGCTGGAAACACCATATATTTT
-	14	TRBV12-3/TRBV12-4	-	TRBJ2-3	CASVRGVGPDAQYF	TGTGCCAGCGTCCGCGGAGTGGGACCAGATGCGCAGTATTTT
-	14	TRBV6-5	many	TRBJ2-3	CASSYSRSTDTQYF	TGTGCCAGCAGTTACTCGAGAAGCACAGATACGCAGTATTTT
-	14	TRBV12-3/TRBV12-4	many	TRBJ2-3	CASSSPPQGDTQYF	TGTGCCAGCAGCTCCCCGCCGCAGGGAGATACGCAGTATTTT
-	15	TRBV5-6	many	TRBJ2-3	CASSPPSSAADTQYF	TGTGCCAGCAGCCCCCCTTCTTCGGCGGCAGATACGCAGTATTTT
-	16	TRBV27	once	TRBJ1-4	CATKRTGRQFDEKRFF	TGTGCCACCAAACGGACGGGGCGACAGTTTGATGAAAAACGGTTTTTT
-	13	TRBV2	-	TRBJ2-1	CALNWGTYNEQFF	TGTGCCCTGAATTGGGGGACCTACAATGAGCAGTTCTTC
-	16	TRBV5-4	many	TRBJ2-5	CASSLGGARRQETQYF	TGTGCCAGCAGCTTGGGAGGTGCCAGGCGGCAAGAGACCCAGTACTTC
-	13	TRBV12-3/TRBV12-4	-	TRBJ2-7	CASSPYGGYEQYF	TGTGCCAGCAGCCCTTATGGGGGCTACGAGCAGTACTTC
-	17	TRBV7-9	-	TRBJ2-3	CASSLDIAGTSTDTQYF	TGTGCCAGCAGCTTAGATATCGCGGGGACTAGCACAGATACGCAGTATTTT
-	13	TRBV5-1	many	TRBJ2-5	CASRHGTRQTQYF	TGCGCCAGCAGACACGGGACCAGGCAGACCCAGTACTTC
-	16	TRBV7-2	-	TRBJ1-2	CASSYAKVTQGDGYTF	TGTGCCAGCAGTTACGCTAAAGTAACACAGGGTGACGGCTACACCTTC
TRBD2	14	TRBV10-3	few	TRBJ2-1	CAIGGTSGTNEQFF	TGTGCCATCGGGGGGACTAGTGGTACCAATGAGCAGTTCTTC
TRBD1	15	TRBV5-1	few	TRBJ1-4	CASSNRDRGGEKLFF	TGCGCCAGCAGCAACCGGGACAGGGGTGGCGAAAAACTGTTTTTT
-	16	TRBV6-2/TRBV6-3	many	TRBJ2-5	CASSSSRERYQETQYF	TGTGCCAGCAGCTCTAGCAGGGAAAGGTACCAAGAGACCCAGTACTTC
-	16	TRBV7-9	-	TRBJ2-7	CASSLGWTKSYNEQYF	TGTGCCAGCAGCTTAGGCTGGACAAAGTCCTACAATGAGCAGTACTTC
TRBD1	17	TRBV6-1	many	TRBJ1-2	CASSEIVSGGRNYGYTF	TGTGCCAGCAGTGAGATTGTGTCAGGGGGCCGAAACTATGGCTACACCTTC
-	17	TRBV6-2/TRBV6-3	few	TRBJ1-1	CASSLRTAAGVNTEAFF	TGTGCCAGCAGTCTGCGGACAGCCGCCGGGGTGAACACTGAAGCTTTCTTT
-	16	TRBV5-5	many	TRBJ2-4	CASSSRVDLPLNIQYF	TGTGCCAGCAGCTCTCGAGTGGATCTCCCGTTAAACATTCAGTACTTC
-	14	TRBV20-1	-	TRBJ2-3	CSARTQDSTDTQYF	TGCAGTGCTAGAACCCAGGATAGCACAGATACGCAGTATTTT
-	14	TRBV6-1	few	TRBJ1-1	CASKRTVMNTEAFF	TGTGCCAGCAAAAGGACAGTCATGAACACTGAAGCTTTCTTT
TRBD1	15	TRBV6-6	few	TRBJ1-1	CASSSPRDRAIEAFF	TGTGCCAGCAGTTCCCCGCGCGACAGGGCTATTGAAGCTTTCTTT
-	15	TRBV29-1	many	TRBJ2-3	CSVERGGLLTDTQYF	TGCAGCGTTGAACGCGGGGGCCTACTCACAGATACGCAGTATTTT
-	13	TRBV28	many	TRBJ2-7	CASRKPGAYEQYF	TGTGCCAGCAGAAAACCTGGGGCCTACGAGCAGTACTTC
TRBD1	15	TRBV9	-	TRBJ1-2	CASSDHRGSNYGYTF	TGTGCCAGCAGCGATCACAGGGGATCTAACTATGGCTACACCTTC